The clone carrying this T cell receptor (beta chain) came up many times. Its antigen is undetermined. This record belongs to a study of beta chain features in type 1 diabetes. The investigators reverse transcribed all of the isolated RNA, so they sequenced expressed TCRB transcripts. Clones were sequenced by immunoSEQ multiplex PCR, and TCRdb holds only the in-frame ones, with some missing. The sample has 500,000 to 850,000 clones; over 13% are singletons. Broader study findings: At VDJ recombination sites, type 1 diabetes patients had fewer insertions and more deleted nucleotides. Shorter TCRB CDR3s, moderately but significantly so, marked every one of the four CD4+ subsets in Type 1 diabetes patients.

Sequencing used naive CD4+ T cells from blood. The receptor's source is a man aged 18 to 29 with type 1 diabetes.

The CDR3 DNA sequence: TGTGCCACGCGCGGATTTAGCTCCTACGAGCAGTACTTC. Translation: CATRGFSSYEQYF. The chain recombines TRBV10-3 with TRBJ2-7, with unresolved D. V lost 10 bases, J lost 0 bases, and 13 bases lay in between. Germline V gene sequence: CDR1 ENHRY, CDR2 SYGVKD. CDR3 length equals 13 residues.